This passage covers 23 T cell receptor beta chains from one sample sequenced in a study of blood T cell repertoires in COVID-19. This table comes from immunoSEQ multiplex PCR, and its TCRdb copy is limited to in-frame clones, with some not included. The profile shows 250,000 to 300,000 clones, 84% of them singletons. What was sequenced was peripheral blood. The receptors here all came from a man between 60 and 70 years old with acute or convalescent COVID-19.

The chain joins TRBV28 to TRBJ2-7, with D maybe TRBD2 (6 bases). Germline V lookup: CDR1 MDHEN, CDR2 SYDVKM. CDR3 length: 15 amino acids. Trimming removed 5 bases from V and 0 bases from J, with 14 bases in between. CDR3 nucleotide sequence: TGTGCCAGCAGTCAATATAGCGGAGTCTCCTACGAGCAGTACTTC. Protein sequence: CASSQYSGVSYEQYF.

This clone has a handful of counts. The chain couples TRBV10-3 to TRBJ2-7, with 8 bases fitting TRBD2. Per germline, CDR1 ENHRY and CDR2 SYGVKD. The CDR3 contains 15 residues. J gave up 3 bases and V 2 bases, and 6 bases lay outside the gene matches. CDR3 nucleotides: TGTGCCATCAGTGAGCTAGTAGCGGGAAACTACGAGCAGTACTTC. Its translation: CAISELVAGNYEQYF.

The chain recombines TRBV7-2 with TRBJ2-7, with unresolved D. The germline V gene encodes CDR1 SGHTA and CDR2 FQGNSA. Trimming left V 4 bases short and J 0 bases short, with 7 bases between. CDR3 size: 13 residues. The CDR3 sequence is CASSSLSSYEQYF. DNA for the CDR3: TGTGCCAGCAGCTCCCTGAGCTCCTACGAGCAGTACTTC.

About this clone: Additional DNA sequences in this sample encode the identical CDR3. The V call is TRBV18, the J call TRBJ1-1; D is unclear. Germline assignment: CDR1 KGHSH and CDR2 LQKENI. The CDR3 runs to 11 residues. V lost 5 bases and J lost 7, with 8 bases in between. The CDR3 sequence: CASSEQVEAFF. CDR3 bases: TGTGCCAGCTCAGAACAAGTTGAAGCTTTCTTT.

A few counts support this clone. The CDR3 loop reads CASSLRASGGRETQYF. The CDR3 DNA follows: TGTGCCAGCAGTTTACGGGCCTCGGGGGGGAGAGAGACCCAGTACTTC. The genes are TRBV27 and TRBJ2-5; TRBD2 matches 8 bases. V gave up 2 bases and J gave up 4 bases; unmatched junction bases: 9. This CDR3 spans 16 amino acids. CDR1 MNHEY and CDR2 SMNVEV come from the germline V gene (reference sequence).

This clone was seen a handful of times. J is TRBJ2-7 and V is TRBV6-2 or TRBV6-3; 7 bases are shared with TRBD1. This CDR3 is 15 amino acids long. Losses at the gene ends were 6 bases for V and 6 bases for J; bases not matched to a gene: 14. CDR1 is MNHEY and CDR2 is SVGEGT in the germline V gene. The DNA for the CDR3 is TGTGCCAGCAGCCCACCCCTGACAGGGTTTGGCGAGCAGTACTTC. Amino acid sequence: CASSPPLTGFGEQYF.

This clone was seen only a few times. This sequence joins TRBV3-1 (or the pseudogene TRBV3-2) and TRBJ2-7; possible D gene TRBD2, 5 bases. This CDR3 region has 16 residues. The germline V gene encodes CDR1 LGHDT and CDR2 YNNKEL (reference sequence). The V end lost 4 bases, the J end lost 5 bases, and 21 bases lay between the germline ends. CDR3: CASSLTVGPPRDEQYF. The CDR3 nucleotides are TGTGCCAGCAGCCTGACGGTGGGTCCGCCGAGGGACGAGCAGTACTTC.

The V call is TRBV2, the J call TRBJ2-2; no reliable D call. V was shortened by 5 bases and J by 0 bases, with 10 bases between the two germline ends. The CDR3 is 15 amino acids. Germline V CDR1 and CDR2: SNHLY, FYNNEI. CDR3 bases: TGTGCCAGCAGTCGTTTCCTCGCGAACACCGGGGAGCTGTTTTTT. This encodes CASSRFLANTGELFF.

The chain carries TRBV7-2 and TRBJ1-3; TRBD1 matches 9 bases. The CDR3 runs to 15 residues. J was trimmed by 8 bases and V by 2 bases; bases with no gene match: 7. Germline values: CDR1 SGHTA, CDR2 FQGNSA. The CDR3 DNA reads TGTGCCAGCAGCTTACAGGGACAGGGAGGTGACACCATATATTTT. Amino acids: CASSLQGQGGDTIYF.

The chain uses TRBV10-3 and TRBJ2-2; 10 positions agree with TRBD1. The CDR3 totals 14 residues. Germline CDR1 is ENHRY and CDR2 is SYGVKD. J lost 4 bases, V lost 4 bases, and 0 bases had no gene match. Here the CDR3 reads CAISGTGGTGELFF. The CDR3 DNA sequence: TGTGCCATCAGTGGGACAGGGGGCACCGGGGAGCTGTTTTTT.

This clone is a singleton in its sample. V is TRBV10-2 and J is TRBJ2-7; the match to TRBD2 covers 10 bases. V shed 7 bases, J shed 3 bases, and the junction held 6 bases outside the gene matches. Germline CDR1 reads WSHSY; CDR2 reads SAAADI. The CDR3 is made up of 14 amino acids. The CDR3 loop is CASTGLAYHYEQYF. The CDR3 DNA reads TGCGCCAGCACGGGACTAGCGTACCACTACGAGCAGTACTTC.

The CDR3 here is CASSGTLHLVKNIQYF. In nucleotides, the CDR3 is TGCGCCAGCAGTGGAACACTACATTTGGTCAAAAACATTCAGTACTTC. This rearrangement joins TRBV10-1 to TRBJ2-4; D uncertain. The germline gives CDR1 WNHNN, CDR2 SYGVQD (reference sequence). V shed 4 bases and J shed 3 bases, with 16 bases lying between them. CDR3 length: 16 residues.

V gene TRBV29-1 combines with J gene TRBJ2-3; 7 nucleotides align to TRBD1. Germline CDR1 is SQVTM and CDR2 is ANQGSEA. V dropped 3 bases and J dropped 2; count of bases not matched to a gene: 2. The CDR3 contains 13 residues. The CDR3 nucleotides read TGCAGCGTTGAGACAGGGCCCACAGATACGCAGTATTTT. Translating gives CSVETGPTDTQYF.

This clone appeared a few times. The chain recombines TRBV9 with TRBJ2-6; D is uncertain. V lost 0 bases and J 1 base, leaving 11 bases between the germline ends. Germline CDR1 reads SGDLS; CDR2 reads YYNGEE. CDR3 size: 17 residues. This CDR3 reads CASSVAQIFSGANVLTF. The CDR3 DNA follows: TGTGCCAGCAGCGTAGCACAGATATTTTCTGGGGCCAACGTCCTGACTTTC.

This clone was seen once. The rearrangement joins TRBV29-1 to TRBJ1-3, with 8 nucleotides matching TRBD1. This CDR3 comprises 16 residues. The junction had 12 bases not matched to a gene; V was cut back by 6 bases and J by 2 bases. Per germline, CDR1 SQVTM and CDR2 ANQGSEA. CDR3 coding DNA: TGCAGCGTCTCAATTCAGGGGGCGTTGGCTGGAAACACCATATATTTT. Its protein product is CSVSIQGALAGNTIYF.

The table lists this clone with a count of one. The V call is TRBV18, the J call TRBJ2-7; 11 bases align to TRBD1. CDR1 and CDR2 (germline): KGHSH, LQKENI. The CDR3 runs to 14 residues. The V gene end was trimmed by 6 bases and the J gene end by 7 bases; junction bases not matched to a gene: 8. CDR3 in DNA: TGTGCCAGCTCCCGCGGACAGGGGGCGGGGGAGCAGTACTTC. This gives the protein CASSRGQGAGEQYF.

This chain links TRBV5-6 with TRBJ2-2; TRBD2 agrees at 13 bases. V gave up 4 bases and J gave up 4 bases; unmatched junction bases: 10. CDR1 and CDR2 (germline): SGHDT, YYEEEE. This CDR3 has 18 amino acids. The CDR3 protein is CASSPPGLAGRVTGELFF. DNA for the CDR3: TGTGCCAGCAGCCCCCCGGGACTAGCGGGGAGGGTCACCGGGGAGCTGTTTTTT.

This chain joins TRBV15 and TRBJ2-7; tentatively, D is TRBD1 (5 bases). Germline V CDR1 and CDR2: LNHNV, YYDKDF (reference sequence). CDR3 length: 15 residues. Trimming took off 0 bases at V and 0 bases at J, with 9 bases between the two ends. DNA of the CDR3: TGTGCCACCAGCAGAGATCCAGGGTCCTCCTACGAGCAGTACTTC. This gives the protein CATSRDPGSSYEQYF. The full variable domain, with the rest looked up from reference TRBV15 and TRBJ2-7, is DAMVIQNPRYQVTQFGKPVTLSCSQTLNHNVMYWYQQKSSQAPKLLFHYYDKDFNNEADTPDNFQSRRPNTSFCFLDIRSPGLGDTAMYLCATSRDPGSSYEQYFGPGTRLTVT.

The count of this clone is one. The V call is TRBV27, the J call TRBJ1-5; no definite D call. Germline values: CDR1 MNHEY, CDR2 SMNVEV (reference sequence). Trimming took 2 bases from V and 7 from J, leaving 9 bases between them. The CDR3 loop spans 13 amino acids. CDR3 in DNA: TGTGCCAGCAGTTTAGGCGCGGCCCAGCCCCAGCATTTT. Encoded protein: CASSLGAAQPQHF.

The CDR3 protein is CASSPRTADEQYF. CDR3 in DNA: TGTGCCAGCTCACCACGGACAGCTGACGAGCAGTACTTC. V usage is TRBV18 and J usage is TRBJ2-7; tentative D call: TRBD1 (6 bases). Germline V CDR1 and CDR2: KGHSH, LQKENI. The V end lost 1 base, the J end lost 5 bases, and 9 bases lay between the germline ends. This CDR3 has 13 amino acids.

V usage is TRBV29-1 and J usage is TRBJ1-1; 7 bases fit TRBD1. In germline, CDR1 is SQVTM, CDR2 ANQGSEA. The CDR3 spans 15 residues. The J segment lost 2 bases and the V segment lost 4 bases, leaving 10 bases of the junction unmatched. CDR3 nucleotides: TGCAGCGTTGGTGGGGCAGGGGGGTTTAACACTGAAGCTTTCTTT. Its translation: CSVGGAGGFNTEAFF.

J is TRBJ2-5 and V is TRBV5-4; tentative D call: TRBD2 (5 bases). The V end lost 1 base, the J end lost 1 base, and 11 bases lay between the germline ends. The V gene's germline CDR1 is SGHNT and CDR2 YYREEE (reference sequence). CDR3 length equals 15 residues. The CDR3: CASSLKRVGQETQYF. The DNA for the CDR3 is TGTGCCAGCAGCTTGAAGAGGGTGGGCCAAGAGACCCAGTACTTC.

This clone was seen a handful of times. The chain couples TRBV7-2 to TRBJ1-1; D is unclear. The CDR3 contains 16 residues. V was clipped by 1 base and J by 5 bases, with 17 bases between them. Germline assignment: CDR1 SGHTA and CDR2 FQGNSA. In DNA, the CDR3 is TGTGCCAGCAGCTTAGATAGTCCCCAAACGGGAACTGAAGCTTTCTTT. As protein: CASSLDSPQTGTEAFF.